These T cell receptor beta chains were read from a single sample in a study of cytomegalovirus exposure and HLA in healthy donors. The protocol was immunoSEQ multiplex PCR, while the TCRdb copy is restricted to in-frame clones and leaves out a portion. Of around 70,000 clones listed, around 74% are singletons. The sequenced sample consisted of PBMCs. These receptors were collected from a human donor in good health. CDR3s include the opening cysteine and the closing phenylalanine or tryptophan. Fields, in order: clone size, J gene, V gene, D gene, CDR3 protein, CDR3 DNA. D genes are given only for firm matches. Not every row has a clone size; where given, it reads once, few, many or a size class.

abundance: .; j_gene: TRBJ2-7; v_gene: TRBV2; d_gene: .; CDR3aa: CASSGGGGWEQYF; CDR3nt: TGTGCCAGCAGTGGTGGGGGAGGCTGGGAGCAGTACTTC
abundance: .; j_gene: TRBJ1-2; v_gene: TRBV5-6; d_gene: TRBD1; CDR3aa: CASSLAAGGGYGYTF; CDR3nt: TGTGCCAGCAGCTTGGCAGCAGGGGGCGGCTATGGCTACACCTTC
abundance: few; j_gene: TRBJ1-1; v_gene: TRBV13; d_gene: .; CDR3aa: CASSRGGGNTEAFF; CDR3nt: TGTGCCAGCAGCCGAGGTGGAGGGAACACTGAAGCTTTCTTT
abundance: .; j_gene: TRBJ2-7; v_gene: TRBV7-2; d_gene: TRBD2; CDR3aa: CASSDPGGSGSGEQYF; CDR3nt: TGTGCCAGCAGCGATCCAGGGGGTAGCGGGAGTGGCGAGCAGTACTTC
abundance: .; j_gene: TRBJ2-2; v_gene: TRBV5-1; d_gene: TRBD1; CDR3aa: CASTHRDRVVTGELFF; CDR3nt: TGCGCCAGCACCCACCGGGACAGGGTCGTAACCGGGGAGCTGTTTTTT
abundance: .; j_gene: TRBJ2-7; v_gene: TRBV30; d_gene: TRBD2; CDR3aa: CAWSVGSGVHYEQYF; CDR3nt: TGTGCCTGGAGTGTAGGGAGCGGGGTACACTACGAGCAGTACTTC
abundance: .; j_gene: TRBJ2-4; v_gene: TRBV27; d_gene: .; CDR3aa: CASSLTGLTGYAIQYF; CDR3nt: TGTGCCAGCAGTTTAACGGGACTCACGGGGTATGCCATTCAGTACTTC
abundance: .; j_gene: TRBJ2-5; v_gene: TRBV11-3; d_gene: .; CDR3aa: CASSLARVGQETQYF; CDR3nt: TGTGCCAGCAGCTTAGCCAGGGTTGGGCAAGAGACCCAGTACTTC
abundance: .; j_gene: TRBJ2-5; v_gene: TRBV7-3; d_gene: .; CDR3aa: CASSFGRWGETQYF; CDR3nt: TGTGCCAGCAGCTTCGGGAGATGGGGAGAGACCCAGTACTTC
abundance: .; j_gene: TRBJ1-1; v_gene: TRBV19; d_gene: TRBD1; CDR3aa: CASSPQGAWGTEAFF; CDR3nt: TGTGCCAGTAGTCCACAGGGGGCCTGGGGAACTGAAGCTTTCTTT
abundance: .; j_gene: TRBJ2-3; v_gene: TRBV15; d_gene: TRBD2; CDR3aa: CATSRWTSGRDTQYF; CDR3nt: TGTGCCACCAGCAGATGGACTAGCGGGAGAGATACGCAGTATTTT
abundance: .; j_gene: TRBJ2-1; v_gene: TRBV4-2; d_gene: TRBD1; CDR3aa: CASSQDRDREQFF; CDR3nt: TGTGCCAGCAGCCAAGACCGGGACAGGGAGCAGTTCTTC
abundance: .; j_gene: TRBJ2-2; v_gene: TRBV19; d_gene: .; CDR3aa: CASNRDSFTGELFF; CDR3nt: TGTGCCAGTAACCGGGACTCCTTCACCGGGGAGCTGTTTTTT
abundance: once; j_gene: TRBJ1-5; v_gene: TRBV7-9; d_gene: .; CDR3aa: CASSLTGQPQHF; CDR3nt: TGTGCCAGCAGCTTGACGGGTCAGCCCCAGCATTTT
abundance: .; j_gene: TRBJ2-3; v_gene: TRBV7-6; d_gene: .; CDR3aa: CASSGTTDTQYF; CDR3nt: TGTGCCAGCAGCGGCACAACAGATACGCAGTATTTT
abundance: .; j_gene: TRBJ2-1; v_gene: TRBV11-2; d_gene: TRBD2; CDR3aa: CASSLMGLAVYNEQFF; CDR3nt: TGTGCCAGCAGCCTAATGGGACTAGCGGTTTACAATGAGCAGTTCTTC
abundance: .; j_gene: TRBJ2-1; v_gene: TRBV28; d_gene: .; CDR3aa: CASSGLRREQFF; CDR3nt: TGTGCCAGCAGTGGGCTCCGGCGAGAGCAGTTCTTC
abundance: .; j_gene: TRBJ1-5; v_gene: TRBV2; d_gene: .; CDR3aa: CASSVQGSNQPQHF; CDR3nt: TGTGCCAGCAGTGTGCAGGGTAGCAATCAGCCCCAGCATTTT
abundance: once; j_gene: TRBJ1-1; v_gene: TRBV4-1; d_gene: .; CDR3aa: CASSQDGGANTEAFF; CDR3nt: TGCGCCAGCAGCCAAGATGGGGGGGCGAACACTGAAGCTTTCTTT
abundance: .; j_gene: TRBJ2-5; v_gene: TRBV5-1; d_gene: TRBD1; CDR3aa: CASRLGTGEETQYF; CDR3nt: TGCGCCAGCAGACTCGGGACAGGGGAAGAGACCCAGTACTTC
abundance: .; j_gene: TRBJ2-2; v_gene: TRBV9; d_gene: .; CDR3aa: CASSSPAGPNTGELFF; CDR3nt: TGTGCCAGCAGCTCCCCGGCGGGACCAAACACCGGGGAGCTGTTTTTT
abundance: .; j_gene: TRBJ1-1; v_gene: TRBV6-5; d_gene: .; CDR3aa: CASSSSLVRGAFF; CDR3nt: TGTGCCAGCAGTTCTTCATTAGTGAGAGGAGCTTTCTTT
abundance: once; j_gene: TRBJ1-1; v_gene: TRBV10-3; d_gene: TRBD1; CDR3aa: CAISEQEGAQAEAFF; CDR3nt: TGTGCCATCAGTGAGCAGGAGGGGGCCCAAGCTGAAGCTTTCTTT
abundance: .; j_gene: TRBJ2-3; v_gene: TRBV4-2; d_gene: TRBD2; CDR3aa: CASSQLTSGSTDTQYF; CDR3nt: TGTGCCAGCAGCCAGTTGACTAGCGGGTCTACAGATACGCAGTATTTT
abundance: once; j_gene: TRBJ2-3; v_gene: TRBV5-1; d_gene: TRBD2; CDR3aa: CASSPGLAGGGGTDTQYF; CDR3nt: TGCGCCAGCAGCCCCGGGCTAGCGGGAGGCGGGGGCACAGATACGCAGTATTTT
abundance: .; j_gene: TRBJ1-3; v_gene: TRBV18; d_gene: TRBD1; CDR3aa: CASSRGTGYRSGNTIYF; CDR3nt: TGTGCCAGCTCACGCGGGACAGGATACCGCTCTGGAAACACCATATATTTT
abundance: .; j_gene: TRBJ2-3; v_gene: TRBV2; d_gene: .; CDR3aa: CASTLSGPSTDTQYF; CDR3nt: TGTGCCAGCACCCTCAGCGGCCCTAGCACAGATACGCAGTATTTT
abundance: .; j_gene: TRBJ1-2; v_gene: TRBV4-2; d_gene: TRBD1; CDR3aa: CASSQETGVNYGYTF; CDR3nt: TGTGCCAGCAGCCAAGAGACAGGGGTGAACTATGGCTACACCTTC
abundance: .; j_gene: TRBJ1-4; v_gene: TRBV5-1; d_gene: .; CDR3aa: CASSPGGDLGEKLFF; CDR3nt: TGCGCCAGCAGCCCCGGAGGGGATCTGGGGGAAAAACTGTTTTTT
abundance: .; j_gene: TRBJ2-2; v_gene: TRBV2; d_gene: .; CDR3aa: CASSVRQDTGELFF; CDR3nt: TGTGCCAGCAGTGTAAGACAGGACACCGGGGAGCTGTTTTTT
abundance: many; j_gene: TRBJ2-7; v_gene: TRBV4-2; d_gene: TRBD1; CDR3aa: CASSVRRQGSEQYF; CDR3nt: TGTGCCAGCAGCGTCCGGCGACAGGGTTCCGAGCAGTACTTC
abundance: .; j_gene: TRBJ1-1; v_gene: TRBV12-5; d_gene: TRBD1; CDR3aa: CASGPSRRDSVEAFF; CDR3nt: TGTGCTAGTGGTCCCTCCCGGAGGGACAGCGTTGAAGCTTTCTTT
abundance: .; j_gene: TRBJ1-5; v_gene: TRBV19; d_gene: TRBD1; CDR3aa: CASSIRQGSNQPQHF; CDR3nt: TGTGCCAGTAGTATTAGACAGGGGAGCAATCAGCCCCAGCATTTT
abundance: .; j_gene: TRBJ2-7; v_gene: TRBV7-3; d_gene: TRBD1; CDR3aa: CASSKGPNQGDEQYF; CDR3nt: TGTGCCAGCAGCAAAGGCCCCAACCAGGGGGACGAGCAGTACTTC
abundance: .; j_gene: TRBJ2-1; v_gene: TRBV28; d_gene: TRBD2; CDR3aa: CASTDGRDYYNEQFF; CDR3nt: TGTGCCAGCACCGATGGGAGGGACTACTACAATGAGCAGTTCTTC
abundance: .; j_gene: TRBJ2-5; v_gene: TRBV18; d_gene: .; CDR3aa: CASSPGEETQYF; CDR3nt: TGTGCCAGCTCACCAGGGGAGGAGACCCAGTACTTC
abundance: few; j_gene: TRBJ2-7; v_gene: TRBV10-1; d_gene: TRBD2; CDR3aa: CASSRLADSYEQYF; CDR3nt: TGCGCCAGCAGTAGGCTAGCGGACTCCTACGAGCAGTACTTC
abundance: once; j_gene: TRBJ2-5; v_gene: TRBV30; d_gene: .; CDR3aa: CAWSAELLGETQYF; CDR3nt: TGTGCCTGGAGCGCCGAGCTCCTCGGGGAGACCCAGTACTTC
abundance: .; j_gene: TRBJ2-7; v_gene: TRBV30; d_gene: .; CDR3aa: CAWSVAGFSYEQYF; CDR3nt: TGTGCCTGGAGTGTAGCGGGTTTTTCTTACGAGCAGTACTTC
abundance: .; j_gene: TRBJ2-7; v_gene: TRBV29-1; d_gene: TRBD2; CDR3aa: CSGLAASGSYEQYF; CDR3nt: TGCAGCGGTCTAGCGGCTAGCGGGAGTTACGAGCAGTACTTC
abundance: .; j_gene: TRBJ2-5; v_gene: TRBV6-5; d_gene: .; CDR3aa: CASSPGVGTQYF; CDR3nt: TGTGCCAGCAGTCCAGGGGTTGGGACCCAGTACTTC
abundance: .; j_gene: TRBJ2-7; v_gene: TRBV5-6; d_gene: .; CDR3aa: CASSSVLYSYEQYF; CDR3nt: TGTGCCAGCAGCTCTGTCCTATACTCCTACGAGCAGTACTTC
abundance: .; j_gene: TRBJ1-1; v_gene: TRBV15; d_gene: TRBD1; CDR3aa: CATLSDRGTEAFF; CDR3nt: TGTGCCACCCTATCGGACAGGGGGACTGAAGCTTTCTTT
abundance: .; j_gene: TRBJ2-1; v_gene: TRBV7-3; d_gene: .; CDR3aa: CASSLTSGPYNEQFF; CDR3nt: TGTGCCAGCAGCTTGACGAGCGGTCCCTACAATGAGCAGTTCTTC
abundance: once; j_gene: TRBJ2-7; v_gene: TRBV4-1; d_gene: .; CDR3aa: CASSQGLNYEQYF; CDR3nt: TGCGCCAGCAGCCAGGGACTCAACTACGAGCAGTACTTC
abundance: .; j_gene: TRBJ2-1; v_gene: TRBV7-8; d_gene: .; CDR3aa: CASSLNPSPNEQFF; CDR3nt: TGTGCCAGCAGCTTGAACCCTAGCCCCAATGAGCAGTTCTTC
abundance: once; j_gene: TRBJ1-1; v_gene: TRBV29-1; d_gene: .; CDR3aa: CSVVNRWADTEAFF; CDR3nt: TGCAGCGTTGTGAACAGGTGGGCGGACACTGAAGCTTTCTTT
abundance: .; j_gene: TRBJ1-6; v_gene: TRBV2; d_gene: TRBD1; CDR3aa: CASGWTGNGNSPLHF; CDR3nt: TGTGCCAGCGGATGGACAGGGAACGGTAATTCACCCCTCCACTTT
abundance: .; j_gene: TRBJ1-5; v_gene: TRBV7-2; d_gene: .; CDR3aa: CASSPSYGDQPQHF; CDR3nt: TGTGCCAGCAGCCCATCTTACGGGGATCAGCCCCAGCATTTT
abundance: .; j_gene: TRBJ1-2; v_gene: TRBV7-9; d_gene: .; CDR3aa: CASSFTQGSYGYTF; CDR3nt: TGTGCCAGCAGCTTTACTCAGGGGAGCTATGGCTACACCTTC
abundance: .; j_gene: TRBJ1-1; v_gene: TRBV10-3; d_gene: TRBD1; CDR3aa: CAISIGTGSTEAFF; CDR3nt: TGTGCCATCAGTATAGGGACAGGCAGCACTGAAGCTTTCTTT